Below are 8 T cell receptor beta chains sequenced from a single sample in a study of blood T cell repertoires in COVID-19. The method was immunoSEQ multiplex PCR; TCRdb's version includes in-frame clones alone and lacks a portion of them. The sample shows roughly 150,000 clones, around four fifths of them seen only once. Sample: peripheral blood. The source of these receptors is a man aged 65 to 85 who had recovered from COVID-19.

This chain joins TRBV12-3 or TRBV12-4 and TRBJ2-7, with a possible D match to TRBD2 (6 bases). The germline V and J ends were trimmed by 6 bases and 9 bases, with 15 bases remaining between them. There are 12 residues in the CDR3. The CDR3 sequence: CASRGGERVQYF. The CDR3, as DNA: TGTGCCAGCAGGGGGGGAGAGCGGGTGCAGTACTTC.

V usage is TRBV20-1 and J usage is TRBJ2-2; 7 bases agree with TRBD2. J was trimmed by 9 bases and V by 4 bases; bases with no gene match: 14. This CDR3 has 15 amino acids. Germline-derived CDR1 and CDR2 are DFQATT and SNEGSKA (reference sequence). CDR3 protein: CSATEEGGRFRELFF. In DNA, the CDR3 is TGCAGTGCTACTGAGGAGGGCGGGAGATTCAGGGAGCTGTTTTTT.

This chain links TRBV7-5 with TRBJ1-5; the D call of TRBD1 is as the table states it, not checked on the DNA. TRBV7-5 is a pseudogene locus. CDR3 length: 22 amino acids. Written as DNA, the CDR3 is TGTGCCAGAAGCTTAAAATGCCGAGAGGACAGTAAGTGTTTAAGGGGCAATCAGCCCCAGCATTTT. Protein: CARSLKCREDSKCLRGNQPQHF.

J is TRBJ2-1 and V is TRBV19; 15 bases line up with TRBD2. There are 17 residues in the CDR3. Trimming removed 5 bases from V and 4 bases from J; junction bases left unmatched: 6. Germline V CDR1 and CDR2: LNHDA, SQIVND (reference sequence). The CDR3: CASSSRTSGRGYNEQFF. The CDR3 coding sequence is TGTGCCAGTAGTTCTCGGACTAGCGGGAGGGGATACAATGAGCAGTTCTTC.

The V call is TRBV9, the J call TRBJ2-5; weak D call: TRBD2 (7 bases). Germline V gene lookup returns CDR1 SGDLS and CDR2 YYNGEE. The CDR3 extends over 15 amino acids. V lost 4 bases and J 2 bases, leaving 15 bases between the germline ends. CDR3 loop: CASSTMGGRQETQYF. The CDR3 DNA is TGTGCCAGCAGCACTATGGGGGGGCGGCAAGAGACCCAGTACTTC.

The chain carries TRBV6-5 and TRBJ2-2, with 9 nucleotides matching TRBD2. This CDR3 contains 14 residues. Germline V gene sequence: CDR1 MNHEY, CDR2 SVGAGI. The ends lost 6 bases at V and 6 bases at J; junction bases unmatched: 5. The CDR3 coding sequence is TGTGCCAGCAGGCGGGAGGGCGGGGCCGGGGAGCTGTTTTTT. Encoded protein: CASRREGGAGELFF.

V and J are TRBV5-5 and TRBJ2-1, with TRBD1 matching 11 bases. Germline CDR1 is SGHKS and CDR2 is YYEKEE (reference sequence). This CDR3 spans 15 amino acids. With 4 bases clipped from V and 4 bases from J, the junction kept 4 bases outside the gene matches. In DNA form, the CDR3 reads TGTGCCAGCAGCATTGGACAGGGGGCGTACAATGAGCAGTTCTTC. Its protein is CASSIGQGAYNEQFF. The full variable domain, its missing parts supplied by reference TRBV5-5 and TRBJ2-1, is DAGVTQSPTHLIKTRGQQVTLRCSPISGHKSVSWYQQVLGQGPQFIFQYYEKEERGRGNFPDRFSARQFPNYSSELNVNALLLGDSALYLCASSIGQGAYNEQFFGPGTRLTVL.

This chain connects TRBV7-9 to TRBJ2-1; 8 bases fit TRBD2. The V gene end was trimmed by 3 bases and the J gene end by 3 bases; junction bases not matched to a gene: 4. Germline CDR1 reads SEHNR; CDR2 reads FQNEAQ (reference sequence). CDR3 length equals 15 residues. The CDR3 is CASSLNSGNYNEQFF. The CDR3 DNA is TGTGCCAGCAGCTTGAATAGCGGGAACTACAATGAGCAGTTCTTC.